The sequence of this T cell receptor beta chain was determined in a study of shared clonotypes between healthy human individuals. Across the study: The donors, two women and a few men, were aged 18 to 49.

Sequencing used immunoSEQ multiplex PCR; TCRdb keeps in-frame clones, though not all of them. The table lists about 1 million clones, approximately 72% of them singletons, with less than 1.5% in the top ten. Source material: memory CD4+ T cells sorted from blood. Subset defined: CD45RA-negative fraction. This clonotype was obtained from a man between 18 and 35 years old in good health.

CDR3 nucleotides: TGTGCCACCGCCAGACAGGGGAAAGAGACCCAGTACTTC. This sequence encodes CATARQGKETQYF. The chain is built from TRBV18 and TRBJ2-5; 8 nucleotides line up with TRBD1. The CDR3 totals 13 residues. The trim removed 10 bases at V and 3 bases at J, leaving 7 bases unmatched. CDR1 and CDR2 from the germline V gene are KGHSH and LQKENI.